The 20 T cell receptor beta chains reported below all come from one sample, sequenced in a study of beta chain features in type 1 diabetes. Every bit of the isolated RNA underwent reverse transcription, so sequencing read expressed TCRB transcripts. TCRdb keeps only in-frame clones here, not all; method: immunoSEQ multiplex PCR. The data contain 360,000 or so clones, about 20% of them singletons. The specimen sequenced was naive CD4+ T cells from blood. All receptors come from a woman in her late teens or twenties in good health.

The rearrangement joins TRBV6-5 to TRBJ2-1, with D maybe TRBD1 (5 bases). Trimming left V 2 bases short and J 9 bases short, with 11 bases between. The CDR3 is made up of 13 amino acids. Looked up from germline, CDR1 is MNHEY and CDR2 is SVGAGI. CDR3 bases: TGTGCCAGCAGTTACGGGATCGACAGTGAGCAGTTCTTC. This translates into CASSYGIDSEQFF.

The chain combines TRBV7-3 with TRBJ2-1; D gene unclear. This CDR3 comprises 13 residues. Germline loops: CDR1 SGHTA, CDR2 FQGTGA. Trimming removed 1 base from V and 5 bases from J, with 6 bases in between. The chain's CDR3 is CASSLRQNNEQFF. Written as DNA, the CDR3 is TGTGCCAGCAGCTTAAGGCAGAACAATGAGCAGTTCTTC.

The chain recombines TRBV4-1 with TRBJ2-1, with a possible D match to TRBD1 (5 bases). Trimming took off 1 base at V and 9 bases at J, with 10 bases between the two ends. CDR1 is MGHRA, CDR2 YSYEKL, per germline. CDR3 length: 13 residues. In nucleotides, the CDR3 is TGCGCCAGCAGCCAAGCCCAGGGCTCTGAGCAGTTCTTC. Protein product: CASSQAQGSEQFF.

V is TRBV9 and J is TRBJ2-3; 8 positions match TRBD1. The CDR3 runs to 14 residues. Germline CDR1 is SGDLS and CDR2 is YYNGEE. J was trimmed by 2 bases and V by 7 bases; bases with no gene match: 6. For the CDR3, the DNA is TGTGCCAGCGGACAGGGCCGAGCCACAGATACGCAGTATTTT. This gives the protein CASGQGRATDTQYF.

The chain recombines TRBV18 with TRBJ2-7; TRBD2 might be the D (5 bases). V was clipped by 0 bases and J by 3 bases, with 9 bases between them. The CDR3 covers 14 residues. CDR1 KGHSH and CDR2 LQKENI come from the germline V gene. The CDR3 reads CASSPPNGNYEQYF. CDR3 bases: TGTGCCAGCTCACCACCAAACGGGAACTACGAGCAGTACTTC.

This clone has a handful of counts. The chain joins TRBV5-1 to TRBJ2-5, with D perhaps TRBD2 (6 bases). The CDR3 covers 13 residues. Germline V gene sequence: CDR1 SGHRS, CDR2 YFSETQ. V gave up 4 bases and J gave up 0 bases, with 7 bases separating them. Written as DNA, the CDR3 is TGCGCCAGCAGCCGGGACTACCAAGAGACCCAGTACTTC. Residues: CASSRDYQETQYF. Combining the CDR3 with reference TRBV5-1 and TRBJ2-5 gives the whole variable domain KAGVTQTPRYLIKTRGQQVTLSCSPISGHRSVSWYQQTPGQGLQFLFEYFSETQRNKGNFPGRFSGRQFSNSRSEMNVSTLELGDSALYLCASSRDYQETQYFGPGTRLLVL.

The chain employs TRBV11-2 and TRBJ2-7; D unresolved. This CDR3 is built from 12 residues. The germline gives CDR1 SGHAT, CDR2 FQNNGV. The V gene lost 5 bases and the J gene lost 5 bases, with 10 bases spanning the gap. In DNA form, the CDR3 reads TGTGCCAGCAGCCCGTGGCCGAACGAGCAGTACTTC. Translating it yields CASSPWPNEQYF. The variable domain in full, completed from reference TRBV11-2 and TRBJ2-7, reads EAGVAQSPRYKIIEKRQSVAFWCNPISGHATLYWYQQILGQGPKLLIQFQNNGVVDDSQLPKDRFSAERLKGVDSTLKIQPAKLEDSAVYLCASSPWPNEQYFGPGTRLTVT.

V and J are TRBV21-1 and TRBJ1-4; the table gives TRBD1 as D, unverified against the DNA. TRBV21-1 is listed as a pseudogene. The CDR3 is 15 amino acids. CDR3 DNA sequence: TGTGCCAGCCCTTCTTCCGGGACAGCCAGTGAAAAACTGTTTTTT. Encoded protein: CASPSSGTASEKLFF.

This rearrangement joins TRBV5-1 to TRBJ1-1; D might be TRBD1 (5 bases). CDR3 length: 14 residues. Germline V gene data show CDR1 as SGHRS and CDR2 as YFSETQ. V lost 4 bases and J 6 bases, leaving 16 bases between the germline ends. The CDR3 DNA sequence: TGCGCCAGCAGCCCCCAGACACAGGTCGCTGAAGCTTTCTTT. Residues: CASSPQTQVAEAFF.

The table lists this clone with a few counts. The chain has TRBV30 and TRBJ2-1; D perhaps matches TRBD2 (5 bases). Per the germline V gene, CDR1 is GTSNPN and CDR2 is SVGIG (reference sequence). The CDR3 spans 15 residues. V was shortened by 5 bases and J by 4 bases, with 18 bases between the two germline ends. The chain's CDR3 is CAWRSTLGSYNEQFF. In DNA, the CDR3 is TGTGCCTGGCGTTCGACTCTGGGGAGTTACAATGAGCAGTTCTTC.

The chain links TRBV30 to TRBJ2-7, with 9 bases fitting TRBD1. Germline CDR1 is GTSNPN and CDR2 is SVGIG (reference sequence). The trim removed 3 bases at V and 4 bases at J, leaving 7 bases unmatched. This CDR3 has 14 amino acids. The CDR3 bases are TGTGCCTGGAGGCATACAGGGGGCCGGTACGAGCAGTACTTC. This sequence encodes CAWRHTGGRYEQYF.

This sequence joins TRBV6-1 and TRBJ2-7, with TRBD1 matching over 9 bases. The CDR3 loop spans 15 amino acids. Germline CDR1 reads MNHNS; CDR2 reads SASEGT. After removal of 4 bases from V and 5 bases from J, the junction contained 9 bases not matched to a gene. The CDR3 loop reads CASSGRRQGGDEQYF. CDR3 nucleotides: TGTGCCAGCAGTGGTAGAAGACAGGGGGGAGACGAGCAGTACTTC.

This clone has only a few counts. The chain joins TRBV7-9 to TRBJ2-3, with 8 bases identical to TRBD1. Germline CDR1 reads SEHNR; CDR2 reads FQNEAQ (reference sequence). J lost 5 bases, V lost 5 bases, and 12 bases had no gene match. The CDR3 runs 16 residues. This chain's CDR3 is CASSLATRGLGDTQYF. CDR3 in DNA: TGTGCCAGCAGCCTTGCCACCAGGGGGCTGGGAGATACGCAGTATTTT.

This chain connects TRBV7-9 to TRBJ2-7; 8 bases agree with TRBD2. The CDR3 loop spans 13 amino acids. With V trimmed by 1 base and J by 5 bases, 1 base remained unmatched. Germline CDR1 SEHNR, CDR2 FQNEAQ (reference sequence). CDR3 DNA sequence: TGTGCCAGCAGCTTAGAAGCGGGAGACGAGCAGTACTTC. This translates into CASSLEAGDEQYF.

This clone was picked up a small number of times. The chain employs TRBV5-4 and TRBJ2-5, with TRBD1 identical over 11 bases. The germline CDR1 and CDR2 sequences are SGHNT and YYREEE (reference sequence). Trimming took 1 base from V and 5 from J; bases not matched to a gene: 7. This CDR3 spans 16 amino acids. The CDR3 sequence: CASSLSRTGGVETQYF. The CDR3 nucleotides are TGTGCCAGCAGCTTGTCGAGGACAGGGGGCGTCGAGACCCAGTACTTC.

This clone was found a few times. This chain links TRBV29-1 with TRBJ2-2; possibly TRBD1 for D (5 bases). The V gene's germline CDR1 is SQVTM and CDR2 ANQGSEA. With 4 bases removed from V and 5 bases from J, the gap between germline ends came to 11 bases. There are 13 residues in the CDR3. The CDR3 region has the DNA TGCAGCGTTGTCCAGGGCTGGACCGGGGAGCTGTTTTTT. This encodes CSVVQGWTGELFF.

Here the CDR3 DNA reads TGTGCCAGCAGTGACCCGGGACAGGGGAACACCGGGGAGCTGTTTTTT. Protein product: CASSDPGQGNTGELFF. The V call is TRBV25-1, the J call TRBJ2-2, with 9 bases identical to TRBD1. Germline lookup yields CDR1 MGHDK and CDR2 SYGVNS. J gave up 1 base and V 3 bases, and 3 bases lay outside the gene matches. The CDR3 totals 16 residues.

This chain joins TRBV4-1 and TRBJ2-5; TRBD2 matches at 11 bases. Germline V gene sequence: CDR1 MGHRA, CDR2 YSYEKL. V lost 2 bases and J lost 3; bases outside the gene matches: 5. CDR3 length: 16 residues. The CDR3 DNA reads as TGCGCCAGCAGCCAACCTACTAGCGGGGGTAAAGAGACCCAGTACTTC. It translates to CASSQPTSGGKETQYF.

The rearrangement joins TRBV25-1 to TRBJ2-2; D remains ambiguous. V was shortened by 3 bases and J by 13 bases, with 12 bases between the two germline ends. CDR1 MGHDK and CDR2 SYGVNS come from the germline V gene. The length of the CDR3 is 12 residues. CDR3 nucleotides: TGTGCCAGCAGTGATGAGTTGTATGGGCTGTTTTTT. Amino acids: CASSDELYGLFF. Full variable domain (rest looked up from reference TRBV25-1 and TRBJ2-2): EADIYQTPRYLVIGTGKKITLECSQTMGHDKMYWYQQDPGMELHLIHYSYGVNSTEKGDLSSESTVSRIRTEHFPLTLESARPSHTSQYLCASSDELYGLFFGEGSRLTVL.

The chain uses TRBV29-1 and TRBJ2-1, with D possibly TRBD1 on 5 matching bases. The CDR3 covers 15 residues. Trimming removed 3 bases at V and 0 bases at J, with 12 bases between. CDR1 and CDR2 from the germline V gene are SQVTM and ANQGSEA. CDR3 DNA: TGCAGCGTTGAGGGGCAGGCGAGCTCCTACAATGAGCAGTTCTTC. This translates into CSVEGQASSYNEQFF.